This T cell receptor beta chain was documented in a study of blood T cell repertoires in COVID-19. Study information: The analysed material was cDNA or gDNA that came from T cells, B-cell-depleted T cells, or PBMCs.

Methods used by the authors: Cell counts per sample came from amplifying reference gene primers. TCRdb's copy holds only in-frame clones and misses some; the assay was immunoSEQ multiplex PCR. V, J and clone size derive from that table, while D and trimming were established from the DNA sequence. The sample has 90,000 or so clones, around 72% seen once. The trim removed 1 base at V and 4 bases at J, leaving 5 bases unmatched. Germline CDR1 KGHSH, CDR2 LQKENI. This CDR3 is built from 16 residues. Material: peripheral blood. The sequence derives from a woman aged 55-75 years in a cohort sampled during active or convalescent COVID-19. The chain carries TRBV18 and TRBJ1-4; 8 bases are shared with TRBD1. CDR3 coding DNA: TGTGCCAGCTCACCACGGTCGACAGGGGTTAATGAAAAACTGTTTTTT. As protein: CASSPRSTGVNEKLFF.